A single sample is the source of the 27 T cell receptor beta chains below, sequenced in a study of T cells in pancreatic ductal adenocarcinoma. Selected pancreatic ductal adenocarcinoma patients had undergone surgery without neoadjuvant therapy. Measured with immunoSEQ multiplex PCR; TCRdb has only the in-frame clones, and not every one. The data show about 98,000 clones, about 95% seen once. The sequencing sample was made of PBMCs. The receptors shown here come from a human donor with pancreatic ductal adenocarcinoma.

The rearrangement joins TRBV5-8 to TRBJ2-7; D is perhaps TRBD2 (5 bases). The CDR3 contains 15 residues. Per the germline V gene, CDR1 is SGHTS and CDR2 is YDEGEE. Trimming removed 3 bases from V and 0 bases from J, with 13 bases in between. DNA for the CDR3: TGTGCCAGCAGCTCGAGGGCCCCCAGCTCCTACGAGCAGTACTTC. Its protein is CASSSRAPSSYEQYF.

The V and J genes are TRBV30 and TRBJ2-2, with 7 bases lining up with TRBD1. Trimming took 3 bases from V and 4 from J; bases not matched to a gene: 5. The CDR3 totals 14 residues. Germline loops: CDR1 GTSNPN, CDR2 SVGIG (reference sequence). The CDR3, as DNA: TGTGCCTGGAGAGGGGGCGCGGGCACCGGGGAGCTGTTTTTT. Its protein is CAWRGGAGTGELFF.

The chain links TRBV27 to TRBJ2-7, with 11 bases lining up with TRBD2. V trimming: 7 bases; J trimming: 5 bases; junction bases outside the gene matches: 13. This CDR3 is 16 amino acids long. Germline CDR1 reads MNHEY; CDR2 reads SMNVEV (reference sequence). The CDR3 is CASTPRASGRKDEQYF. The CDR3, as DNA: TGTGCCAGCACCCCCCGGGCTAGCGGGAGGAAGGACGAGCAGTACTTC.

J is TRBJ2-5 and V is TRBV5-4; possible D gene TRBD2, 5 bases. V was pared by 1 base and J by 4 bases, with 11 bases between. Germline V lookup: CDR1 SGHNT, CDR2 YYREEE (reference sequence). The CDR3 is made up of 14 amino acids. CDR3 in amino acids: CASSLQGLPETQYF. The CDR3, as DNA: TGTGCCAGCAGCTTGCAAGGACTTCCAGAGACCCAGTACTTC.

The rearrangement links TRBV30 to TRBJ2-5, with 9 positions matching TRBD2. Trimming took 0 bases from V and 4 from J; bases not matched to a gene: 6. Germline V lookup: CDR1 GTSNPN, CDR2 SVGIG (reference sequence). The CDR3 extends over 15 amino acids. The CDR3 loop reads CAWSVGTSSSETQYF. DNA for the CDR3: TGTGCCTGGAGTGTTGGGACTAGCTCATCAGAGACCCAGTACTTC.

The rearrangement uses TRBV5-1 and TRBJ1-1, with 7 bases lining up with TRBD1. CDR3 length: 16 amino acids. Germline V gene lookup returns CDR1 SGHRS and CDR2 YFSETQ. Trimming at V came to 1 base and at J to 3 bases, leaving 9 bases not matched to a gene. CDR3 residues: CASSLMGGTGDTEAFF. CDR3 nucleotide sequence: TGCGCCAGCAGCTTGATGGGGGGAACAGGGGACACTGAAGCTTTCTTT.

The chain couples TRBV28 to TRBJ2-7, with unresolved D. This CDR3 is 13 amino acids long. V dropped 3 bases and J dropped 0 bases, with 6 bases sitting between them. Germline CDR1 is MDHEN and CDR2 is SYDVKM. The CDR3 DNA sequence: TGTGCCAGCAGTTTTTCAGACTCCTACGAGCAGTACTTC. As protein: CASSFSDSYEQYF.

The chain has TRBV27 and TRBJ2-7, with 9 nucleotides matching TRBD2. Germline trimming cut 6 bases from V and 4 bases from J; bases unmatched to any gene: 13. There are 16 residues in the CDR3. Germline V CDR1 and CDR2: MNHEY, SMNVEV (reference sequence). CDR3 residues: CASSNPSGKATYEQYF. CDR3 nucleotides: TGTGCCAGCAGCAACCCTAGCGGGAAGGCTACTTACGAGCAGTACTTC.

The chain employs TRBV7-3 and TRBJ2-1; D is ambiguous. The CDR3 runs 13 residues. Germline CDR1 reads SGHTA; CDR2 reads FQGTGA. Trimming took 4 bases from V and 2 from J, leaving 6 bases between them. CDR3 in DNA: TGTGCCAGCAGCTACGAGGCCTACAATGAGCAGTTCTTC. This codes for CASSYEAYNEQFF.

This chain uses TRBV6-4 with TRBJ2-7; D unclear. V lost 10 bases and J 5 bases, leaving 3 bases between the germline ends. The CDR3 spans 8 residues. Germline lookup yields CDR1 MRHNA and CDR2 SNTAGT. The CDR3 nucleotides read TGTGCCACCGACGAGCAGTACTTC. This gives the protein CATDEQYF.

V and J are TRBV19 and TRBJ2-1; 11 bases align to TRBD2. Germline V gene sequence: CDR1 LNHDA, CDR2 SQIVND (reference sequence). The length of the CDR3 is 16 residues. The J segment lost 4 bases and the V segment lost 2 bases, leaving 4 bases of the junction unmatched. CDR3 DNA: TGTGCCAGTAGTATACTAGCGGGAGGTACATACAATGAGCAGTTCTTC. Protein product: CASSILAGGTYNEQFF. Filled out from reference TRBV19 and TRBJ2-1, the complete variable domain reads DGGITQSPKYLFRKEGQNVTLSCEQNLNHDAMYWYRQDPGQGLRLIYYSQIVNDFQKGDIAEGYSVSREKKESFPLTVTSAQKNPTAFYLCASSILAGGTYNEQFFGPGTRLTVL.

This sequence joins TRBV5-4 and TRBJ2-2; the match to TRBD2 covers 14 bases. In germline, CDR1 is SGHNT, CDR2 YYREEE (reference sequence). The length of the CDR3 is 17 residues. V shed 4 bases and J 6 bases; nucleotides not matched to a gene: 8. For the CDR3, the DNA is TGTGCCAGCAGCGTTGGACTAGCGGGGGGAAACCCCGGGGAGCTGTTTTTT. It codes for CASSVGLAGGNPGELFF.

This CDR3 is CAIPEREGEKLFF. The CDR3 DNA reads TGTGCCATCCCGGAGAGGGAAGGTGAAAAACTGTTTTTT. The chain combines TRBV2 with TRBJ1-4; no clear D. V lost 10 bases, J lost 7 bases, and 16 bases lay in between. Germline CDR1 reads SNHLY; CDR2 reads FYNNEI. This CDR3 is built from 13 residues.

This chain joins TRBV9 and TRBJ1-1, with D perhaps matching TRBD1 (6 bases). Germline assignment: CDR1 SGDLS and CDR2 YYNGEE. This CDR3 contains 15 residues. Trimming took 0 bases from V and 0 from J, leaving 9 bases between them. The CDR3 DNA reads as TGTGCCAGCAGCGTAGGAGGGGGATTGAACACTGAAGCTTTCTTT. The encoded protein is CASSVGGGLNTEAFF. Full variable domain (missing parts from reference TRBV9 and TRBJ1-1): DSGVTQTPKHLITATGQRVTLRCSPRSGDLSVYWYQQSLDQGLQFLIQYYNGEERAKGNILERFSAQQFPDLHSELNLSSLELGDSALYFCASSVGGGLNTEAFFGQGTRLTVV.

The gene calls are TRBV11-2 and TRBJ2-3; no reliable D call. Germline values: CDR1 SGHAT, CDR2 FQNNGV. CDR3 size: 14 residues. Trimming took 2 bases from V and 0 from J, leaving 6 bases between them. This CDR3 reads CASSLFISTDTQYF. CDR3 DNA sequence: TGTGCCAGCAGCTTATTCATTAGCACAGATACGCAGTATTTT.

The gene calls are TRBV19 and TRBJ2-1; tentative D call: TRBD2 (6 bases). Germline CDR1 and CDR2: LNHDA and SQIVND (reference sequence). CDR3 length equals 14 residues. Trimming left V 1 base short and J 4 bases short, with 8 bases between. CDR3 DNA: TGTGCCAGTAGTATAGTTAGCGGATACAATGAGCAGTTCTTC. It translates to CASSIVSGYNEQFF.

The rearrangement uses TRBV2 and TRBJ2-1; D remains unclear. The CDR3 has 14 residues. V dropped 5 bases and J dropped 4 bases, with 12 bases sitting between them. Per germline, CDR1 SNHLY and CDR2 FYNNEI. The CDR3, as DNA: TGTGCCAGCAGTATCCGGGTTTCATACAATGAGCAGTTCTTC. It translates to CASSIRVSYNEQFF.

Here the CDR3 reads CASTLPPGELFF. The DNA of the CDR3 is TGTGCCAGCACCCTCCCCCCTGGGGAGCTGTTTTTT. The genes are TRBV28 and TRBJ2-2, with D unresolved. There are 12 residues in the CDR3. V lost 7 bases and J lost 8, with 11 bases in between. Germline values: CDR1 MDHEN, CDR2 SYDVKM.

This chain joins TRBV5-8 and TRBJ2-5; 7 bases line up with TRBD2. Trimming took 4 bases from V and 3 from J; bases not matched to a gene: 15. Germline V gene sequence: CDR1 SGHTS, CDR2 YDEGEE. The CDR3 consists of 17 residues. The CDR3 nucleotides read TGTGCCAGCAGCGGCGCGGTTCTAGCGGAGTTAAAAGAGACCCAGTACTTC. As protein: CASSGAVLAELKETQYF.

The chain couples TRBV18 to TRBJ2-1, with 7 bases identical to TRBD1. Unmatched junction bases numbered 1, after V lost 2 bases and J lost 0 bases. The CDR3 is 15 amino acids. Germline V gives CDR1 KGHSH, CDR2 LQKENI. The CDR3 is CASSPGDSSYNEQFF. CDR3 in DNA: TGTGCCAGCTCACCAGGGGACAGCTCCTACAATGAGCAGTTCTTC. The full variable domain, with the rest looked up from reference TRBV18 and TRBJ2-1, is NAGVMQNPRHLVRRRGQEARLRCSPMKGHSHVYWYRQLPEEGLKFMVYLQKENIIDESGMPKERFSAEFPKEGPSILRIQQVVRGDSAAYFCASSPGDSSYNEQFFGPGTRLTVL.

This chain connects TRBV6-6 to TRBJ2-3; D is undetermined. The germline V gene has CDR1 MNHNY and CDR2 SVGAGI (reference sequence). The V gene lost 7 bases and the J gene lost 1 base, with 12 bases spanning the gap. The CDR3 covers 14 residues. The CDR3 nucleotides are TGTGCCAGCACCTCCCTTGGCCGCACAGATACGCAGTATTTT. This gives the protein CASTSLGRTDTQYF.

This clone was counted once. The chain is built from TRBV6-6 and TRBJ2-6; the D gene is possibly TRBD2 (5 bases). Trimming took 5 bases from V and 3 from J, leaving 11 bases between them. Germline V gene data show CDR1 as MNHNY and CDR2 as SVGAGI (reference sequence). The CDR3 is 15 residues long. CDR3 region: CASSQNGVGANVLTF. The CDR3 bases are TGTGCCAGCAGTCAAAACGGGGTTGGGGCCAACGTCCTGACTTTC.

The chain links TRBV5-5 to TRBJ2-5, with 14 bases identical to TRBD2. Germline V gene lookup returns CDR1 SGHKS and CDR2 YYEKEE (reference sequence). The CDR3 sequence is 16 residues long. The J segment lost 4 bases and the V segment lost 4 bases, leaving 6 bases of the junction unmatched. CDR3 in DNA: TGTGCCAGCAGCGGGGGACTAGCGGGAGTGGGAGAGACCCAGTACTTC. Protein product: CASSGGLAGVGETQYF. Filled out from reference TRBV5-5 and TRBJ2-5, the complete variable domain reads DAGVTQSPTHLIKTRGQQVTLRCSPISGHKSVSWYQQVLGQGPQFIFQYYEKEERGRGNFPDRFSARQFPNYSSELNVNALLLGDSALYLCASSGGLAGVGETQYFGPGTRLLVL.

The V gene is TRBV27, the J gene TRBJ2-3; unclear D gene. CDR1 MNHEY and CDR2 SMNVEV come from the germline V gene (reference sequence). The CDR3 is 13 residues long. Trimming took off 4 bases at V and 1 base at J, with 6 bases between the two ends. CDR3 nucleotide sequence: TGTGCCAGCAGTTCTGTCGGCACAGATACGCAGTATTTT. It yields the protein CASSSVGTDTQYF.

The rearrangement joins TRBV6-5 to TRBJ2-1, with 10 bases identical to TRBD2. The CDR3 length is 15 residues. Per the germline V gene, CDR1 is MNHEY and CDR2 is SVGAGI. V shed 0 bases and J 10 bases; nucleotides not matched to a gene: 6. In nucleotides, the CDR3 is TGTGCCAGCAGTTACTCAGCGGGAGGGCCAGGGGAGCAGTTCTTC. This sequence encodes CASSYSAGGPGEQFF.

The chain recombines TRBV19 with TRBJ2-1, with 7 bases fitting TRBD2. Looked up from germline, CDR1 is LNHDA and CDR2 is SQIVND (reference sequence). This CDR3 contains 15 residues. V was clipped by 10 bases and J by 8 bases; unmatched bases: 17. The CDR3 coding sequence is TGTGCCACCTACTCTCTTGGGAGGGATTATCATGAGCAGTTCTTC. Amino acids: CATYSLGRDYHEQFF.

The rearrangement joins TRBV5-1 to TRBJ2-1; D may be TRBD1 (6 bases). The CDR3 loop spans 15 amino acids. V lost 5 bases and J lost 3, with 15 bases in between. CDR1 and CDR2 (germline): SGHRS, YFSETQ. The CDR3 loop is CASRNWTASYNEQFF. DNA of the CDR3: TGCGCCAGCAGGAATTGGACAGCGAGCTACAATGAGCAGTTCTTC. Based on the CDR3 plus reference TRBV5-1 and TRBJ2-1, the full variable domain is KAGVTQTPRYLIKTRGQQVTLSCSPISGHRSVSWYQQTPGQGLQFLFEYFSETQRNKGNFPGRFSGRQFSNSRSEMNVSTLELGDSALYLCASRNWTASYNEQFFGPGTRLTVL.